The clone carrying this TCR beta chain was seen a few times. The antigen remains undetermined. J was trimmed by 3 bases and V by 0 bases; bases with no gene match: 13. The CDR3 is made up of 20 amino acids. Per the germline V gene, CDR1 is LGHNA and CDR2 is YNFKEQ. The sample belongs to a study of T-cell reconstitution after alpha-beta-depleted transplantation in children. General study points: Reportedly, alpha-beta T cells present about two months post-transplant originated from several hundred expanded clones of graft origin.

Unique molecular identifiers were incorporated into the prepared TCRbeta library. MiXCR, applied by TCRdb to the PCR reads, yields one record per CDR3 protein. The sample lists approximately 500,000 distinct CDR3 sequences, 27% occurring once. The rearrangement links TRBV4-2 to TRBJ2-7; TRBD2 aligns across 14 bases. The sequence was obtained from a boy less than two years old with Wiskott-Aldrich syndrome, due to receive a stem cell transplant. Sequences were derived from PBMCs, sampled before TCRalphabeta/CD19-depleted stem cell transplant. CDR3: CASSQDSGTSGSVIGYEQYF. The CDR3 nucleotides are TGTGCCAGCAGCCAAGATTCGGGGACTAGCGGGAGTGTAATAGGCTACGAGCAGTACTTC.